This TCR beta chain appears in the sequencing data of a study of shared clonotypes between healthy human individuals. Details on this clone: Other DNA sequences in this specimen translate into the identical CDR3.

CDR1 is SEHNR, CDR2 FQNEAQ, per germline (reference sequence). Between the trimmed V and J ends, which lost 0 bases and 4 bases, there was a span of 9 bases. This CDR3 is built from 14 residues. Only in-frame clones appear in the TCRdb table, and some are missing; sequencing was by immunoSEQ multiplex PCR. The sample includes 950,000 to 1,100,000 clones, around 78% seen only once; the top ten take 0.5% to 0.65%. Sequencing was performed on memory CD4+ T cells from PBMCs. Subset specified: CD45RA-negative fraction. The sequence was collected from a man aged 18 to 29 in good health. Some clones in this sample may be carry-over from other donors' samples. The rearrangement uses TRBV7-9 and TRBJ2-5; D is perhaps TRBD1 or TRBD2 (5 bases each). CDR3 loop: CASSLAGAGETQYF. CDR3 DNA: TGTGCCAGCAGCTTAGCTGGGGCGGGAGAGACCCAGTACTTC.